This TCR beta chain was sequenced during a study of vaccination effects on CD4 cells after COVID-19 (dated by TCRdb to between 2021 and 2024). The study in broad terms: Two doses of either the BNT162b2 or the mRNA-1273 mRNA SARS-CoV-2 vaccine were administered to participants. Pre-vaccine samples were collected from a couple of convalescent patients 16 days and one week before the first dose, corresponding to 142 and 148 days after COVID-19 diagnosis. In both COVID-19 convalescent patients and infection-naive vaccine recipients, the study compared SARS-CoV-2 spike-specific CD4+ TCR repertoires from before mRNA vaccination with those from after it. The full study included fewer than eleven COVID-19 convalescent patients and several SARS-CoV-2-naive healthy vaccine recipients. Cultures from other donors in the study were sequenced with the Oncomine TCR Beta short-read assay on an Illumina iSeq 100.

The library was built by means of the immunoSEQ multiplex PCR assay. DNA from the CD4+ T cells that had been cultured and isolated underwent TCR beta CDR3 sequencing. The authors' pipeline ran thus. Non-productive TCR sequences were discarded, and reads were trimmed to the CDR3 region, with only CDR3s of 7 or more amino acids retained. The MANAFEST web app was used to pick out antigen-specific clonotypes by comparing their expansion in peptide wells with that in reference cultures. Positive clones required FDR<0.05 expansion versus reference and all other wells, odds ratio above 5, and frequency above 0.1% in two replicate wells. A clonotype was defined as cross-reactive if the clonotype was significantly expanded both in SARS-CoV-2 spike wells and in at least one common cold coronavirus spike condition. CDR3 similarity was assessed by Levenshtein distance using the stringdist R package, and unrooted trees were constructed with ape in R 3.6.1. TCRdb re-hosts the immuneACCESS table, in-frame sequences only. Its copies lack some clones; in the studies checked, an unresolved V gene accounts for under half of them, and the cause for the rest is not known. V and J calls and clone size are as listed in that table; D and trimming were resolved from the DNA. This sample is represented by roughly 26,000 clones; 78% of them were singletons. The ten most abundant clones make up more than 15% of the sample.

Counted from cysteine to phenylalanine, this CDR3 has 15 amino acids. The CDR3 DNA has 45 bases and is translated from base 1. V drops 0 bases and J drops 7 bases, leaving 13 bases in between. CDR1 LGHNA and CDR2 YSLEER are derived from the germline V gene. Summary of the overall study and its limitations: The study was limited by a small number of convalescent patients, and early post-infection timepoints were lacking. In convalescent patients, the post-vaccine spike-reactive repertoire consisted mainly of new vaccine-induced clones, largely distinct from infection-induced clones. Clones induced by infection and clones induced by vaccination both contracted markedly at late timepoints after vaccination, which fits with T cell responses waning over time.

To identify antigen-specific CD4+ T cell clonotypes by their expansion, the ViraFEST assay first stimulated PBMC with viral peptide pools and then applied TCR sequencing. After approximately 11 days of culture, CD4+ T cells were isolated with the EasySep CD4+ T cell isolation kit. PCR-confirmed SARS-CoV-2 infection had occurred in convalescent patients between March and December 2020, before the Alpha, Beta and Delta variants emerged in the United States. About 2.2 million PBMC per well were cultured in IMDM with about 4.6% human AB serum, 10 IU/ml IL-2 and gentamicin, plus 10 ug/ml peptides. On days 3 and 7, half of the culture medium was replaced with fresh IL-2-containing medium. Unless otherwise noted, each peptide stimulation condition was cultured in triplicate wells. PBMC were separated from whole blood using Ficoll-Paque Plus gradient centrifugation and were then either cryopreserved at -140C or used fresh. The overlapping peptide pools covered the spike proteins of SARS-CoV-2 and of the common cold coronaviruses HCoV-NL63, HCoV-OC43 and HCoV-229E. The QIAamp micro DNA kit was used to extract genomic DNA from the cultured CD4+ T cells.

A word on this clone: The antigen it recognizes is unknown. The record has no base qualities; no much larger clone is one base away.

The sequencing here drew on CD4+ T cells from PBMCs cultured with HCoV-NL63 spike peptides, taken before COVID-19 vaccination. The cell subset or site label here, explained by the study, means: HCoV-NL63 spike overlapping peptide pool stimulation. This clonotype was obtained from a human donor who had a prior SARS-CoV-2 infection. The sequence joins TRBV4-3 to TRBJ2-1; the D region possibly corresponds to TRBD1 (5 bases align). The nucleotide sequence is given as TGCGCCAGCAGCCAAGACAGGGTTCGTAGGAATGAGCAGTTCTTC. This sequence encodes CASSQDRVRRNEQFF.